This TCR beta chain was captured in a study of response to subunit inactivated influenza vaccine. This CDR3 is built from 15 residues. Per germline, CDR1 DFQATT and CDR2 SNEGSKA (reference sequence). The J segment lost 2 bases and the V segment lost 0 bases, leaving 7 bases of the junction unmatched. General study findings and limits: After each seasonal influenza vaccination, few new T cells are recruited, the authors suggested.

As regards this clonotype: Its antigen is still unknown.

A single record per CDR3 protein comes from TCRdb applying MiXCR to the RT-PCR reads. The sample has hundreds of thousands of distinct CDR3 sequences; 25% are singletons. The chain recombines TRBV20-1 with TRBJ2-7, with TRBD2 matching 7 bases. This clonotype was sampled from a man aged 50 to 59 who received an inactivated influenza vaccine. The source was CD4+ T cells sorted from PBMCs, collected about 5 days after vaccination. The CDR3 DNA reads as TGCAGTGCTAGAGATTGGAGACTAGCAACCTACGAGCAGTACTTC. It is translated as CSARDWRLATYEQYF.